What follows are 3 T cell receptor beta chains derived from one specimen sequenced in a study of neurological immune-mediated disorders. TCRdb reprocessed the 5' RACE reads with MiXCR, giving one entry per CDR3 protein. In the table there are under 90,000 distinct CDR3 sequences, 10% of which are singletons. Sequenced: PBMCs. The receptor set was obtained from a man aged 35-49 years in good health.

In regard to this clonotype: A much bigger clone sits one base away, suggesting this may be a read error. The final CDR3 position lacks the conserved phenylalanine or tryptophan, pointing to a likely read error. The chain joins TRBV11-2 to TRBJ1-2; the D is unclear. The CDR3 extends over 13 amino acids. In germline, CDR1 is SGHAT, CDR2 FQNNGV. Trimming stripped 4 bases from V and 3 bases from J, with 9 bases between. CDR3 residues: CASSSSGYYGYTY. CDR3 DNA: TGTGCCAGCAGCTCCAGCGGGTACTATGGCTACACCTAC.

This clonotype was counted many times. CDR3: CSARGSGGTGELFF. CDR3 coding DNA: TGCAGTGCTAGGGGTAGCGGGGGCACCGGGGAGCTGTTTTTT. The gene calls are TRBV20-1 and TRBJ2-2, with 9 bases aligning to TRBD2. This CDR3 region has 14 residues. Germline V gives CDR1 DFQATT, CDR2 SNEGSKA (reference sequence). With 3 bases clipped from V and 4 bases from J, the junction kept 3 bases outside the gene matches.

This clonotype has ten or more counts. J is TRBJ1-2 and V is TRBV14; a weak D match, TRBD1 (6 bases). The V and J ends lost 3 bases and 5 bases respectively, with 10 bases between them. The CDR3 runs 13 residues. The germline V gene encodes CDR1 SGHDN and CDR2 FVKESK. This chain's CDR3 is CASSHYTGYGYTF. In DNA form, the CDR3 reads TGTGCCAGCAGCCACTATACAGGGTATGGCTACACCTTC.